The TCR beta chain described here comes from a study of T cells after posttransplantation cyclophosphamide. Study observations and caveats: Recipient CMV seropositivity and CMV reactivation strongly tracked TRB clonality. Blood and skin or GI T cell repertoires showed limited TRB overlap.

Data came from immunoSEQ multiplex PCR; TCRdb stores just in-frame clones and leaves some out. The table has about 16,000 clones, over 75% seen once. Methotrexate plus calcineurin inhibitor accompanied controls' myeloablative marrow transplants; sampling was 1 year later. Trimming stripped 2 bases from V and 5 bases from J, with 13 bases between. The germline gives CDR1 SGHRS, CDR2 YFSETQ. This CDR3 comprises 15 residues. As for this clone: Its antigen is still unknown.

The material was PBMCs, obtained after an allogeneic stem cell transplant with a calcineurin inhibitor and methotrexate. The origin of this receptor is a male patient aged 50 to 59 who received an allogeneic stem cell transplant from an unrelated donor, was CMV-positive, and had chronic GVHD only. The T cells may partly be graft donor cells. The chain recombines TRBV5-1 with TRBJ1-4, with D possibly matching TRBD1 (6 bases). The CDR3 region has the DNA TGCGCCAGCAGCTTATTGACAGGCTTAAATGAAAAACTGTTTTTT. Translation: CASSLLTGLNEKLFF.